The 3 T cell receptor beta chains in this list originate from one sample, sequenced in a study of T cell responses to AZD1222 COVID-19 vaccine (dated by TCRdb to the early 2020s). The protocol used for the library was the immunoSEQ multiplex PCR assay. The table comes from immuneACCESS by way of TCRdb, which keeps in-frame sequences with V and J called. Part of the clones is missing from these tables; in studies checked, under half for an unresolved V gene and the rest for unknown reasons. The sample data list more than 75,000 clones, and approximately 91% of these were observed just once. Jointly, the top ten make up 6.9% of the sample. Interpreted using the paper, the time point label stands for: about 28 days (+/-7) after the second vaccine dose. The sequenced sample was peripheral blood, obtained 28 days after the second AZD1222 dose. The receptors come from an adult who received the AZD1222 COVID-19 vaccine.

The V call is TRBV5-1, the J call TRBJ2-1; possibly TRBD2 for D (5 bases). Trimming took 1 base from V and 6 from J, leaving 14 bases between them. The length of the CDR3 is 15 residues. Looked up from germline, CDR1 is SGHRS and CDR2 is YFSETQ. CDR3: CASSLLVGVGNEQFF. The CDR3, as DNA: TGCGCCAGCAGCTTGCTTGTGGGAGTTGGCAATGAGCAGTTCTTC.

This clone was picked up one time. V and J are TRBV7-9 and TRBJ2-3; 7 bases are shared with TRBD2. The junction had 5 bases not matched to a gene; V was cut back by 10 bases and J by 1 base. This CDR3 has 13 amino acids. The germline CDR1 and CDR2 sequences are SEHNR and FQNEAQ (reference sequence). The CDR3 nucleotides are TGTGCCACCGGACTAGTCCGCACAGATACGCAGTATTTT. Amino acid sequence: CATGLVRTDTQYF.

This chain joins TRBV4-1 and TRBJ2-7; D perhaps matches TRBD2 (6 bases). Trimming shortened V by 3 bases and J by 3 bases, and 12 bases separated the two germline ends. Germline CDR1 MGHRA, CDR2 YSYEKL. CDR3 length equals 14 residues. CDR3 sequence (DNA): TGCGCCAGCAGCCATCGTGGCGGGATCTACGAGCAGTACTTC. Amino acids: CASSHRGGIYEQYF.